This T cell receptor beta chain was sequenced in a study of post-analysis software for immune sequencing data. Study-level background: Some patients lacked subtype; others had relapsing-remitting, secondary progressive or progressive-relapsing disease.

Findings of the study overall: Under the F measure, samples that were prepared in one batch clustered strongly together. Roughly five TRBV segments appeared more often in patients than in controls, and TRBV5-6, TRBV5-1 and TRBV20-1 were among these. Compared with controls, patients showed significantly lower normalized Chao1 diversity.

V dropped 7 bases and J dropped 0 bases, with 10 bases sitting between them. The CDR3 consists of 13 residues. Germline V gene sequence: CDR1 MDHEN, CDR2 SYDVKM. Unique molecular identifiers had been added to the TCR beta cDNA libraries. There were about 0.85 to 11 million T cells, and about 500,000 cDNA molecules came from them. TCRdb re-analysed the PCR reads in MiXCR, keeping a single row per CDR3 protein. The sample records 400,000 to 500,000 distinct CDR3 sequences, about 40% being singletons. On this clonotype itself: Its cognate antigen is unknown.

Source material: blood. The rearrangement links TRBV28 to TRBJ2-7, with a weak D call TRBD1 (6 bases). The clonotype was recovered from a girl aged 2-10 years with multiple sclerosis. The CDR3 DNA reads as TGTGCCAGCACCCGGGACAACTCCTACGAGCAGTACTTC. Protein product: CASTRDNSYEQYF.